This T cell receptor (beta chain) appears in the sequencing data of a study of CD8 T cells in ankylosing spondylitis. Study observations and caveats: Clones linked with disease were CD8+ and fairly uncommon in the peripheral blood.

One entry per CDR3 protein results from TCRdb running MiXCR on the 5' RACE reads. The sample has 150,000 to 200,000 distinct CDR3 sequences, about 20% seen once. This clonotype was detected a few times. What it binds is not known. The CDR3 loop spans 15 amino acids. V was shortened by 3 bases and J by 5 bases, with 19 bases between the two germline ends. Germline V gives CDR1 DFQATT, CDR2 SNEGSKA (reference sequence). The source is a male donor aged 5 to 29 with ankylosing spondylitis or in good health (not recorded which). V is TRBV20-1 and J is TRBJ1-1; no clear D. The sequencing sample was made of blood, either unsorted or a sorted T cell fraction (not recorded which). The CDR3, as DNA: TGCAGTGCTAGCCCCCCACACAGAGGACCGACTGAAGCTTTCTTT. Translated, it gives CSASPPHRGPTEAFF.